This T cell receptor (beta chain) was obtained from a study of regulatory T cells in long-lasting Graves disease. Combining iRepertoire HTBI primers with Arm-PCR of CDR3 regions, the authors built TCR beta libraries. Original processing methods: Identification yielded approximately 67 TRBV and 13 to 15 TRBJ segments across samples. From the multiplex PCR reads, TCRdb called clonotypes with MiXCR, one entry per CDR3 protein. The authors' filters were not applied to this entry. There are around 360,000 distinct CDR3 sequences in the sample; around 15% occur only once, and over 20% lies in the top ten. Time point in this sample: newly diagnosed GD, antithyroid drugs for less than 3 months. There was RNA extracted from PBMCs, and the TCR library was made from it. Staff drew nine milliliters of peripheral blood into EDTA tubes. Germline CDR1 DFQATT, CDR2 SNEGSKA (reference sequence). This CDR3 contains 11 residues. The trim removed 6 bases at V and 10 bases at J, leaving 6 bases unmatched.

The data also belong to a second study, concerning T cells in Graves' hyperthyroidism and ophthalmopathy. That report adds: Using 13 V-J features, a model discriminated ophthalmopathy from stable hyperthyroidism.

The sequencing here drew on peripheral blood mononuclear cells (PBMCs), taken at new diagnosis, from a patient treated with antithyroid drugs. The receptor was derived from a woman younger than 30 with Graves disease. This chain uses TRBV20-1 with TRBJ2-1; the match to TRBD1 covers 7 bases. Written as DNA, the CDR3 is TGCAGTGCCCAGAGACAGGGCGAGCAGTTCTTC. This encodes CSAQRQGEQFF.